This is a list of T cell receptor beta chains from one sample in a study of regulatory T cells in long-lasting Graves disease. MiXCR was run by TCRdb on the multiplex PCR reads, yielding one entry per CDR3 protein. The sample consists of roughly 500,000 distinct CDR3 sequences, around 13% of them appearing once. This sample was shared with a second study, whose subject was T cells in Graves' hyperthyroidism and ophthalmopathy.

This specimen was peripheral blood mononuclear cells (PBMCs), taken at new diagnosis, from a patient treated with antithyroid drugs. Source of these receptors: a woman aged 45-60 years with Graves disease. CDR3s include the opening cysteine and the closing phenylalanine or tryptophan. D genes are given only for firm matches. Clone size appears in some rows only: once, few, many, or a class for an expanded clone.

V gene: TRBV28
clone size: many
J gene: TRBJ2-1
D gene: TRBD2
CDR3 protein: CASTGGGSSYNEQFF
CDR3 DNA: TGTGCCAGCACGGGGGGTGGATCCTCCTACAATGAGCAGTTCTTC

V gene: TRBV12-3/TRBV12-4
clone size: many
J gene: TRBJ2-7
D gene: -
CDR3 protein: CASSLMSGLSYEQYF
CDR3 DNA: TGTGCCAGCAGCCTGATGAGCGGTCTTTCCTACGAGCAGTACTTC

V gene: TRBV5-6
clone size: -
J gene: TRBJ2-7
D gene: TRBD1
CDR3 protein: CASSHGQGTYEQYF
CDR3 DNA: TGTGCCAGCAGCCACGGACAGGGAACCTACGAGCAGTACTTC

V gene: TRBV13
clone size: -
J gene: TRBJ2-5
D gene: -
CDR3 protein: CASSLQSFLGRETQYF
CDR3 DNA: TGTGCCAGCAGCCTCCAAAGCTTCCTAGGGCGGGAGACCCAGTACTTC

V gene: TRBV20-1
clone size: many
J gene: TRBJ2-3
D gene: TRBD2
CDR3 protein: CSARATGTSSYLPYYTQYF
CDR3 DNA: TGCAGTGCTAGGGCAACCGGGACTAGCTCTTACCTGCCCTACTATACGCAGTATTTT

V gene: TRBV7-2
clone size: many
J gene: TRBJ2-3
D gene: TRBD2
CDR3 protein: CASSPYGAGEADTQYF
CDR3 DNA: TGTGCCAGCAGCCCCTACGGCGCGGGAGAAGCTGATACGCAGTATTTT

V gene: TRBV4-1
clone size: few
J gene: TRBJ2-2
D gene: TRBD1
CDR3 protein: CASSPWTGENTGELFF
CDR3 DNA: TGCGCCAGCAGCCCATGGACAGGGGAGAACACCGGGGAGCTGTTTTTT

V gene: TRBV30
clone size: many
J gene: TRBJ2-2
D gene: -
CDR3 protein: CAWSVGANGELFF
CDR3 DNA: TGTGCCTGGAGTGTGGGGGCGAACGGGGAGCTGTTTTTT

V gene: TRBV11-2
clone size: many
J gene: TRBJ2-1
D gene: -
CDR3 protein: CASSLVSEQFF
CDR3 DNA: TGTGCCAGCAGCTTAGTGTCGGAGCAGTTCTTC

V gene: TRBV9
clone size: -
J gene: TRBJ2-3
D gene: TRBD2
CDR3 protein: CASSDSGSGPDTQYF
CDR3 DNA: TGTGCCAGCAGCGATAGCGGGAGCGGACCAGATACGCAGTATTTT

V gene: TRBV18
clone size: many
J gene: TRBJ2-3
D gene: -
CDR3 protein: CASSPPGVAVLTDTQYF
CDR3 DNA: TGTGCCAGCTCACCACCGGGCGTAGCGGTACTCACAGATACGCAGTATTTT

V gene: TRBV2
clone size: many
J gene: TRBJ2-5
D gene: -
CDR3 protein: CASSYPGKETQYF
CDR3 DNA: TGTGCCAGCAGCTACCCGGGGAAAGAGACCCAGTACTTC

V gene: TRBV9
clone size: -
J gene: TRBJ2-2
D gene: -
CDR3 protein: CASSVGGPYKGAGELFF
CDR3 DNA: TGTGCCAGCAGCGTAGGGGGCCCCTACAAAGGGGCCGGGGAGCTGTTTTTT

V gene: TRBV28
clone size: -
J gene: TRBJ2-3
D gene: -
CDR3 protein: CASSSSGQAQRGGGTDTQYF
CDR3 DNA: TGTGCCAGCAGTTCCTCCGGACAGGCACAAAGGGGAGGGGGCACAGATACGCAGTATTTT

V gene: TRBV11-2
clone size: many
J gene: TRBJ1-1
D gene: -
CDR3 protein: CASSKTGYTEAFF
CDR3 DNA: TGTGCCAGCAGCAAAACAGGGTACACTGAAGCTTTCTTT

V gene: TRBV11-2
clone size: few
J gene: TRBJ2-6
D gene: -
CDR3 protein: CASSFFLRSSSGANVLTF
CDR3 DNA: TGTGCCAGCAGCTTTTTTCTCCGGTCCAGCTCTGGGGCCAACGTCCTGACTTTC

V gene: TRBV2
clone size: many
J gene: TRBJ2-7
D gene: TRBD1
CDR3 protein: CASSASTGILHEQYF
CDR3 DNA: TGTGCCAGCAGTGCTTCGACAGGGATCCTCCACGAGCAGTACTTC

V gene: TRBV7-9
clone size: many
J gene: TRBJ2-6
D gene: -
CDR3 protein: CASSLARGPISGANVLTF
CDR3 DNA: TGTGCCAGCAGCTTAGCGCGGGGACCCATCTCTGGGGCCAACGTCCTGACTTTC

V gene: TRBV19
clone size: -
J gene: TRBJ2-1
D gene: TRBD1
CDR3 protein: CASRQGTYNEQFF
CDR3 DNA: TGTGCCAGCCGACAGGGAACCTACAATGAGCAGTTCTTC